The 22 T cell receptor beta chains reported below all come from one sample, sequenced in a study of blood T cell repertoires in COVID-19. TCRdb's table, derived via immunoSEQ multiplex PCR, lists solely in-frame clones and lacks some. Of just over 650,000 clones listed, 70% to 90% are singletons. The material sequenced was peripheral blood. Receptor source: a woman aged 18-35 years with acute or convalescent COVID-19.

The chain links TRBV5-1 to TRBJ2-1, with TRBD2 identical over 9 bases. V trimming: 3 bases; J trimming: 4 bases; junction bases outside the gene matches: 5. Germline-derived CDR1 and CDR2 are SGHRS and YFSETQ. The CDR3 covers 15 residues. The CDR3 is CASSWASGVYNEQFF. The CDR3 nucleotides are TGCGCCAGCAGCTGGGCTAGCGGGGTATACAATGAGCAGTTCTTC. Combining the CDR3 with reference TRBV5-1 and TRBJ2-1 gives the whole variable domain KAGVTQTPRYLIKTRGQQVTLSCSPISGHRSVSWYQQTPGQGLQFLFEYFSETQRNKGNFPGRFSGRQFSNSRSEMNVSTLELGDSALYLCASSWASGVYNEQFFGPGTRLTVL.

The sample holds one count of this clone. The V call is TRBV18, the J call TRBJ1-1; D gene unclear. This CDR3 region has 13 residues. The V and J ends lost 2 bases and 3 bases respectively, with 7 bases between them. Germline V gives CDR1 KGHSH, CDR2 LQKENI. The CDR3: CASSPIRDTEAFF. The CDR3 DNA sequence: TGTGCCAGCTCACCAATCCGGGACACTGAAGCTTTCTTT.

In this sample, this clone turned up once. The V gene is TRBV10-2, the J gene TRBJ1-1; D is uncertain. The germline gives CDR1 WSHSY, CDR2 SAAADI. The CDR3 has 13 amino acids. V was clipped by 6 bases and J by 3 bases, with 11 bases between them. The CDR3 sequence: CASRETGDTEAFF. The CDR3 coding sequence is TGCGCCAGCAGGGAGACGGGAGACACTGAAGCTTTCTTT.

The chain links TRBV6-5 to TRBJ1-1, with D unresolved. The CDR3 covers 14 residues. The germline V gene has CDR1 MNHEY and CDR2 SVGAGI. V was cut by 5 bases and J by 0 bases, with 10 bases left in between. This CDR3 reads CASSTSGMNTEAFF. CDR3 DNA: TGTGCCAGCAGTACCAGCGGCATGAACACTGAAGCTTTCTTT.

The CDR3 sequence is CASSQDDSTGGESEAFF. The CDR3 nucleotides read TGCGCCAGCAGCCAAGATGATAGTACAGGGGGCGAGTCTGAAGCTTTCTTT. This chain links TRBV4-1 with TRBJ1-1, with 9 bases aligning to TRBD1. Unmatched junction bases numbered 11, after V lost 0 bases and J lost 6 bases. CDR1 MGHRA and CDR2 YSYEKL come from the germline V gene. The CDR3 sequence is 17 residues long.

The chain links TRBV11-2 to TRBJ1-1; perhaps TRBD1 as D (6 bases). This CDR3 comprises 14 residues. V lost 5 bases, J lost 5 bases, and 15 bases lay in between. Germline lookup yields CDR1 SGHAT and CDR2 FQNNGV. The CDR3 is CASSQLGAGTEAFF. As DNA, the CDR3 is TGTGCCAGCAGCCAGTTGGGGGCTGGGACTGAAGCTTTCTTT.

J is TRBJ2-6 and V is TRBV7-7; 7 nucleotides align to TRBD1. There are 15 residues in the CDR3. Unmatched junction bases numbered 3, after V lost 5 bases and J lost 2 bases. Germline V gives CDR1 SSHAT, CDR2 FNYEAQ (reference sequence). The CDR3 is CASSPGTAGANVLTF. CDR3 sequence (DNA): TGTGCCAGCAGCCCGGGGACAGCTGGGGCCAACGTCCTGACTTTC.

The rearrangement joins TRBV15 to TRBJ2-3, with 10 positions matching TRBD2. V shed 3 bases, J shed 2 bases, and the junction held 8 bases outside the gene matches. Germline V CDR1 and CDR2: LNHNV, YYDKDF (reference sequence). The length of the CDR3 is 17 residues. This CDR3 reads CATSSGTGTSATDTQYF. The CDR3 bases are TGTGCCACCAGCAGTGGCACCGGGACTAGCGCCACAGATACGCAGTATTTT. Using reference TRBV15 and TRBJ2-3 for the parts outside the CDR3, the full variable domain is DAMVIQNPRYQVTQFGKPVTLSCSQTLNHNVMYWYQQKSSQAPKLLFHYYDKDFNNEADTPDNFQSRRPNTSFCFLDIRSPGLGDTAMYLCATSSGTGTSATDTQYFGPGTRLTVL.

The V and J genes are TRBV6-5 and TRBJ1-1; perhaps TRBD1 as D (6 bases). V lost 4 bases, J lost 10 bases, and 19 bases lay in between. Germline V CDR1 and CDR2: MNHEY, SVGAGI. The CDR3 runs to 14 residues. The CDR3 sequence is CASSSNRVPRRAFF. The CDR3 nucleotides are TGTGCCAGCAGTTCGAACAGGGTTCCCAGGAGAGCTTTCTTT.

The CDR3 loop reads CASSFFGGGHPDTQYF. For the CDR3, the DNA is TGTGCCAGCAGCTTCTTTGGCGGGGGACACCCAGATACGCAGTATTTT. This rearrangement joins TRBV7-2 to TRBJ2-3, with D tentatively TRBD2 (7 bases). Trimming removed 3 bases from V and 4 bases from J, with 17 bases in between. CDR3 size: 16 residues. Per germline, CDR1 SGHTA and CDR2 FQGNSA.

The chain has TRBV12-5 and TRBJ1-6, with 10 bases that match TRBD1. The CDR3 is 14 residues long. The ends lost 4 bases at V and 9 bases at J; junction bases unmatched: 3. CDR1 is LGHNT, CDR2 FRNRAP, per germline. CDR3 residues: CASGWGQGLSPLHF. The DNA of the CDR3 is TGTGCTAGTGGTTGGGGACAGGGGCTTTCACCCCTCCACTTT.

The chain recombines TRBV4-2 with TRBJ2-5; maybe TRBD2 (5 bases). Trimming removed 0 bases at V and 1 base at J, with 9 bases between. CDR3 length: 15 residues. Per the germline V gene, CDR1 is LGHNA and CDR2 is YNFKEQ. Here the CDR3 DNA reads TGTGCCAGCAGCCAAGATATAGGAGGCCAAGAGACCCAGTACTTC. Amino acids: CASSQDIGGQETQYF.

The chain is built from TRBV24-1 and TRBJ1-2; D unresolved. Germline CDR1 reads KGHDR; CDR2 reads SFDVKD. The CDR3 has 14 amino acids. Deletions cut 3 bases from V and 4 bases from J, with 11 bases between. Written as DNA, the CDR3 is TGTGCCACCAGTGATGTAGGACGGGGCTATGGCTACACCTTC. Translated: CATSDVGRGYGYTF.

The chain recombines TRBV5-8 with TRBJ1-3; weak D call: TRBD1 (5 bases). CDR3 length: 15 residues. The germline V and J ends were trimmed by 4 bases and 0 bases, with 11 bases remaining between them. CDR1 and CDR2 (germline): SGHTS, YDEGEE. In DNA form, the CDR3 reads TGTGCCAGCAGCCCCAGGGACTTCTCTGGAAACACCATATATTTT. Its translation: CASSPRDFSGNTIYF. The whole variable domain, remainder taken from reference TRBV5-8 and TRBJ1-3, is EAGVTQSPTHLIKTRGQQATLRCSPISGHTSVYWYQQALGLGLQFLLWYDEGEERNRGNFPPRFSGRQFPNYSSELNVNALELEDSALYLCASSPRDFSGNTIYFGEGSWLTVV.

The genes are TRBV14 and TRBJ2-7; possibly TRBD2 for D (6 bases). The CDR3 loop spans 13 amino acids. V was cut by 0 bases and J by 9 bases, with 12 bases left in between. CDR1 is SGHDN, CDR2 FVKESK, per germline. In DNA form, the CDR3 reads TGTGCCAGCAGCCAAGATCTGGGGGGTCGGCAGTACTTC. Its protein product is CASSQDLGGRQYF. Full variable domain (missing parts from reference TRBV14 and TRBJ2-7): EAGVTQFPSHSVIEKGQTVTLRCDPISGHDNLYWYRRVMGKEIKFLLHFVKESKQDESGMPNNRFLAERTGGTYSTLKVQPAELEDSGVYFCASSQDLGGRQYFGPGTRLTVT.

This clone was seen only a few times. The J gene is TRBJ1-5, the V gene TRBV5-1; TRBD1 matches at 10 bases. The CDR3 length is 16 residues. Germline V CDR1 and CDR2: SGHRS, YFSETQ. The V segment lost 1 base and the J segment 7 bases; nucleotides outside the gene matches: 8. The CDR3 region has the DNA TGCGCCAGCAGCTTGTCTGGGACAGGGGTTGGACAGCCCCAGCATTTT. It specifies CASSLSGTGVGQPQHF.

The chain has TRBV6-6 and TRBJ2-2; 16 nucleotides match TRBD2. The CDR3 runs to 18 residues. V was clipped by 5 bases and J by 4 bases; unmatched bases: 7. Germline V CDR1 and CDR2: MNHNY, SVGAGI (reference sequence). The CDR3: CASSPGLAGGPVTGELFF. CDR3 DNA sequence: TGTGCCAGCAGTCCGGGACTAGCGGGGGGGCCGGTCACCGGGGAGCTGTTTTTT.

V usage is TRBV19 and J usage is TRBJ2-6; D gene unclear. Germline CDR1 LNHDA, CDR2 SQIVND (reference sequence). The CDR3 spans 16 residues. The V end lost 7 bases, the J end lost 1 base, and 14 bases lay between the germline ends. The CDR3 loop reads CASTNPFLSGANVLTF. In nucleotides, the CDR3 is TGTGCCAGTACGAACCCATTTCTATCTGGGGCCAACGTCCTGACTTTC.

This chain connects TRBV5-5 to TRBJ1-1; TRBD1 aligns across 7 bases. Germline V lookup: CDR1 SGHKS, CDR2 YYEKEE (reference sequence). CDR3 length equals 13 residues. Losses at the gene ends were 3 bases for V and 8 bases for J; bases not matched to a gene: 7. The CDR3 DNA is TGTGCCAGCAGCTACATTCAGGGGGTAGAAGCTTTCTTT. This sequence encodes CASSYIQGVEAFF.

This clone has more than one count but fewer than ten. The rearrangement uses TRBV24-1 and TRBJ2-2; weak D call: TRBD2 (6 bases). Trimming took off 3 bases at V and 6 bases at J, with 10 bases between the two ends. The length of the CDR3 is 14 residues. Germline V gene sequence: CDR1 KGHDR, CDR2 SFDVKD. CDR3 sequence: CATSDPGEPGELFF. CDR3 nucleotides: TGTGCCACCAGTGATCCGGGGGAGCCCGGGGAGCTGTTTTTT.

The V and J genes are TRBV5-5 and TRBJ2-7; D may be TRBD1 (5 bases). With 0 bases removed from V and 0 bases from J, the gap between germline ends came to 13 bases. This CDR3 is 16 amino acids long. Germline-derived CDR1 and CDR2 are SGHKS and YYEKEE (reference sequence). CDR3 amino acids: CASSLARDSISYEQYF. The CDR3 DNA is TGTGCCAGCAGCTTGGCCCGTGACAGCATCTCCTACGAGCAGTACTTC.

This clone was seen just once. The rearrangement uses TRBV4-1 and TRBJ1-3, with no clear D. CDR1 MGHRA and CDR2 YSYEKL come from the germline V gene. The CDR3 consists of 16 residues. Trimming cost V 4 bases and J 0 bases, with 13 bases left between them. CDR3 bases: TGCGCCAGCAGCCCCCAATTCACGAGCTCTGGAAACACCATATATTTT. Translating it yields CASSPQFTSSGNTIYF.